This T cell receptor beta chain was captured by sequencing in a study of shared clonotypes between healthy human individuals. General study results and limits: Genetic and exposure-history diversity was limited by the few donors. Sampling involved blood alone; tissue repertoires likely differ.

This CDR3 has 16 amino acids. The V and J ends lost 0 bases and 5 bases, in that order; junction bases with no gene match: 7. Germline V gives CDR1 SGDLS, CDR2 YYNGEE. Partitioning of CD4+ cells yielded a CD45RA+ naive subset and a CD45RA-negative memory subset. Across several immunoSEQ plates, the genomic DNA of each subset was split evenly. The data were produced by immunoSEQ multiplex PCR, yet TCRdb's version contains in-frame clones alone and is incomplete. The sample contains millions of clones, roughly 95% of which appear only once. In the case of this clone: Its antigen is undetermined.

The TCR sequence derives from a man aged 18 to 29 in good health. The sequenced sample was naive CD4+ T cells sorted from blood. Indicated subset: CD45RA+ positively selected. V is TRBV9 and J is TRBJ2-1, with 8 bases identical to TRBD1. The CDR3 region is CASSVGLGDRNNEQFF. The DNA for the CDR3 is TGTGCCAGCAGCGTAGGACTGGGGGACAGGAACAATGAGCAGTTCTTC.